The 27 T cell receptor beta chains in this list originate from one sample, sequenced in a study of shared clonotypes between healthy human individuals. Clones were sequenced by immunoSEQ multiplex PCR, and TCRdb holds only the in-frame ones, with some missing. The table lists just over 2,000,000 clones, around 95% of them singletons. Specimen: naive CD4+ T cells sorted from blood. Subset: CD45RA+ positively selected. The receptors here all came from a man aged 18 to 29 in good health.

This chain links TRBV9 with TRBJ2-3; D possibly uses TRBD1 or TRBD2 (5 bases each). V was trimmed by 0 bases and J by 0 bases, leaving 14 bases between them. The germline CDR1 and CDR2 sequences are SGDLS and YYNGEE. The CDR3 contains 17 residues. The CDR3 DNA follows: TGTGCCAGCAGCGTAGCTACGGGGACCTCTAGCACAGATACGCAGTATTTT. It translates to CASSVATGTSSTDTQYF.

This clone was recorded only once. The CDR3 here is CASSLTGSTGNTIYF. The CDR3 DNA follows: TGTGCCAGCAGCTTAACAGGGTCGACTGGAAACACCATATATTTT. V usage is TRBV7-3 and J usage is TRBJ1-3; D gene uncertain. CDR3 size: 15 residues. The V end was cut by 0 bases, the J end by 2 bases, with 8 bases between. Germline V gives CDR1 SGHTA, CDR2 FQGTGA.

The chain employs TRBV5-8 and TRBJ1-1; possibly TRBD1 for D (5 bases). V gave up 1 base and J gave up 2 bases, with 15 bases separating them. This CDR3 has 16 residues. From germline, CDR1 is SGHTS and CDR2 YDEGEE. The CDR3 DNA sequence: TGTGCCAGCAGCTTGACCCGTACAGGAGCTAACACTGAAGCTTTCTTT. The encoded protein is CASSLTRTGANTEAFF.

The rearrangement links TRBV10-3 to TRBJ2-7; D is perhaps TRBD2 (5 bases). CDR1 is ENHRY, CDR2 SYGVKD, per germline. The CDR3 has 12 residues. Trimming took 11 bases from V and 3 from J, leaving 14 bases between them. Written as DNA, the CDR3 is TGTGCCGCCGGGCGGGCCTTCTACGAGCAGTACTTC. Translation: CAAGRAFYEQYF.

This chain links TRBV30 with TRBJ2-1, with D possibly being TRBD1 (5 bases). CDR1 and CDR2 (germline): GTSNPN, SVGIG (reference sequence). V was trimmed by 6 bases and J by 0 bases, leaving 18 bases between them. There are 16 residues in the CDR3. CDR3 region: CACIGRQINSYNEQFF. The CDR3 DNA is TGTGCCTGTATAGGTAGACAGATTAACTCCTACAATGAGCAGTTCTTC.

The V gene is TRBV19, the J gene TRBJ2-7, with D maybe TRBD1 (5 bases). With 6 bases removed from V and 2 bases from J, the gap between germline ends came to 14 bases. This CDR3 has 14 residues. Germline V gives CDR1 LNHDA, CDR2 SQIVND (reference sequence). The CDR3: CASRLAGSTYEQYF. Written as DNA, the CDR3 is TGTGCCAGTAGGCTCGCAGGGTCAACCTACGAGCAGTACTTC.

This clone was counted once. Other DNA sequences in this specimen translate into the identical CDR3. The chain combines TRBV30 with TRBJ1-5, with a tentative D call TRBD1 (6 bases). Germline lookup yields CDR1 GTSNPN and CDR2 SVGIG (reference sequence). The CDR3 covers 15 residues. The ends were cut back, 0 bases at V and 0 bases at J, with 9 bases in the middle. Written as DNA, the CDR3 is TGTGCCTGGAGTGTAGGGGGGAATAGCAATCAGCCCCAGCATTTT. Its protein is CAWSVGGNSNQPQHF.

The chain uses TRBV11-2 and TRBJ2-5; 15 positions match TRBD2. After removal of 3 bases from V and 5 bases from J, the junction contained 4 bases not matched to a gene. The length of the CDR3 is 16 residues. Germline-derived CDR1 and CDR2 are SGHAT and FQNNGV. CDR3: CASSLRTSGGVETQYF. The CDR3 DNA sequence: TGTGCCAGCAGCTTGAGGACTAGCGGGGGGGTGGAGACCCAGTACTTC. Together with reference TRBV11-2 and TRBJ2-5, the CDR3 gives the full variable domain: EAGVAQSPRYKIIEKRQSVAFWCNPISGHATLYWYQQILGQGPKLLIQFQNNGVVDDSQLPKDRFSAERLKGVDSTLKIQPAKLEDSAVYLCASSLRTSGGVETQYFGPGTRLLVL.

The J gene is TRBJ1-1, the V gene TRBV2; 8 nucleotides line up with TRBD1. Unmatched junction bases numbered 3, after V lost 6 bases and J lost 0 bases. Germline V gene lookup returns CDR1 SNHLY and CDR2 FYNNEI. There are 14 residues in the CDR3. The CDR3 region is CASRRDRMNTEAFF. The CDR3 coding sequence is TGTGCCAGCAGGAGGGACAGGATGAACACTGAAGCTTTCTTT.

This clone was seen a handful of times. This specimen includes other DNA sequences encoding the same CDR3. The V gene is TRBV5-1, the J gene TRBJ2-3; D uncertain. The CDR3 runs 12 residues. In germline, CDR1 is SGHRS, CDR2 YFSETQ. V lost 0 bases and J lost 5, with 4 bases in between. The CDR3 here is CASSLVGDTQYF. CDR3 bases: TGCGCCAGCAGCTTGGTTGGAGATACGCAGTATTTT.

This clone was observed a single time. The CDR3: CASGLGTSGRANEQFF. The CDR3 DNA reads as TGTGCTAGTGGTTTGGGGACTAGCGGGAGGGCCAATGAGCAGTTCTTC. The chain uses TRBV12-5 and TRBJ2-1, with 15 bases aligning to TRBD2. The CDR3 sequence is 16 residues long. In germline, CDR1 is LGHNT, CDR2 FRNRAP. Trimming removed 1 base from V and 6 bases from J; junction bases left unmatched: 1.

The J gene is TRBJ1-5, the V gene TRBV7-2, with D possibly matching TRBD1 (5 bases). The V gene's germline CDR1 is SGHTA and CDR2 FQGNSA. This CDR3 is 16 amino acids long. V was shortened by 4 bases and J by 1 base, with 14 bases between the two germline ends. The CDR3, as DNA: TGTGCCAGCAGCTGGCTTTTCGGGGGAAGCAATCAGCCCCAGCATTTT. Translating it yields CASSWLFGGSNQPQHF.

This clone was recorded only once. The gene calls are TRBV10-3 and TRBJ2-7; 9 bases map to TRBD1. This CDR3 comprises 15 residues. With 2 bases clipped from V and 2 bases from J, the junction kept 4 bases outside the gene matches. The germline gives CDR1 ENHRY, CDR2 SYGVKD. The CDR3 protein is CAISEPDRGPYEQYF. The CDR3 DNA is TGTGCCATCAGTGAGCCGGACAGGGGACCCTACGAGCAGTACTTC.

The gene calls are TRBV2 and TRBJ2-7, with D perhaps TRBD2 (5 bases). CDR3 size: 13 residues. Trimming took 6 bases from V and 5 from J, leaving 14 bases between them. Germline V gene sequence: CDR1 SNHLY, CDR2 FYNNEI. The chain's CDR3 is CASSPERVDEQYF. CDR3 in DNA: TGTGCCAGCAGCCCCGAGAGGGTCGACGAGCAGTACTTC.

The chain has TRBV18 and TRBJ1-2; no definite D call. The CDR3 loop spans 14 amino acids. Trimming removed 3 bases at V and 4 bases at J, with 12 bases between. Germline CDR1 and CDR2: KGHSH and LQKENI. CDR3 protein: CASSPEVYSYGYTF. The CDR3 bases are TGTGCCAGCTCACCGGAAGTCTACAGCTATGGCTACACCTTC.

This clone was counted once. The chain has TRBV6-5 and TRBJ2-2, with TRBD2 matching over 8 bases. Trimming took 2 bases from V and 0 from J; bases not matched to a gene: 2. The length of the CDR3 is 16 residues. Germline V lookup: CDR1 MNHEY, CDR2 SVGAGI. Here the CDR3 reads CASSYALAANTGELFF. The CDR3 nucleotides read TGTGCCAGCAGTTACGCACTAGCGGCGAACACCGGGGAGCTGTTTTTT.

The rearrangement uses TRBV30 and TRBJ1-5; D gene unclear. Germline V lookup: CDR1 GTSNPN, CDR2 SVGIG (reference sequence). V gave up 2 bases and J gave up 2 bases, with 10 bases separating them. This CDR3 spans 14 amino acids. The CDR3 loop is CAWSTDSGNQPQHF. The CDR3 DNA reads TGTGCCTGGAGTACCGATTCCGGCAATCAGCCCCAGCATTTT. Complete variable domain (other parts from reference TRBV30 and TRBJ1-5): SQTIHQWPATLVQPVGSPLSLECTVEGTSNPNLYWYRQAAGRGLQLLFYSVGIGQISSEVPQNLSASRPQDRQFILSSKKLLLSDSGFYLCAWSTDSGNQPQHFGDGTRLSIL.

The chain recombines TRBV11-2 with TRBJ2-7; the D call may be TRBD1 or TRBD2 (5 bases each). Trimming removed 5 bases at V and 4 bases at J, with 18 bases between. The CDR3 is 15 residues long. Germline V gene data show CDR1 as SGHAT and CDR2 as FQNNGV. The CDR3 is CASSPLRGVLYEQYF. CDR3 bases: TGTGCCAGCAGCCCCCTACGAGGGGTCCTTTACGAGCAGTACTTC.

The rearrangement joins TRBV20-1 to TRBJ2-7; a weak D match, TRBD1 (6 bases). The CDR3 is 11 amino acids. The ends were cut back, 6 bases at V and 4 bases at J, with 10 bases in the middle. Germline-derived CDR1 and CDR2 are DFQATT and SNEGSKA (reference sequence). CDR3 sequence reads: CSALQGYEQYF. The CDR3, as DNA: TGCAGTGCACTTCAGGGGTACGAGCAGTACTTC.

This chain connects TRBV6-1 to TRBJ2-3, with 10 bases lining up with TRBD2. J lost 1 base, V lost 2 bases, and 9 bases had no gene match. In germline, CDR1 is MNHNS, CDR2 SASEGT. The length of the CDR3 is 18 residues. The chain's CDR3 is CASSEQGTGTSGTDTQYF. CDR3 nucleotide sequence: TGTGCCAGCAGTGAACAAGGGACCGGGACTAGCGGCACAGATACGCAGTATTTT.

CDR3 in amino acids: CASGIAGASTDTQYF. The CDR3 DNA reads TGCGCCAGCGGTATAGCGGGAGCGAGCACAGATACGCAGTATTTT. The chain uses TRBV5-1 and TRBJ2-3; 9 nucleotides match TRBD2. J was trimmed by 0 bases and V by 7 bases; bases with no gene match: 6. The V gene's germline CDR1 is SGHRS and CDR2 YFSETQ. This CDR3 region has 15 residues.

Notes on this clone: Other DNA variants within this sample encode the same CDR3. This chain connects TRBV18 to TRBJ2-7; D gene uncertain. V lost 4 bases to trimming and J lost 0 bases, with 1 base between them. The CDR3 covers 11 residues. Germline V CDR1 and CDR2: KGHSH, LQKENI. The CDR3 protein is CASSLSYEQYF. DNA for the CDR3: TGTGCCAGCTCACTCTCCTACGAGCAGTACTTC.

The rearrangement links TRBV27 to TRBJ1-6; D remains ambiguous. V lost 5 bases and J lost 1, with 18 bases in between. This CDR3 is 18 amino acids long. The germline V gene has CDR1 MNHEY and CDR2 SMNVEV (reference sequence). The CDR3 loop is CASSPRSPRGSYNSPLHF. CDR3 DNA sequence: TGTGCCAGCAGTCCTCGGTCCCCTCGAGGGTCCTATAATTCACCCCTCCACTTT.

The rearrangement joins TRBV7-2 to TRBJ2-5; 9 nucleotides line up with TRBD1. The CDR3 consists of 15 residues. J gave up 4 bases and V 4 bases, and 7 bases lay outside the gene matches. In germline, CDR1 is SGHTA, CDR2 FQGNSA. The CDR3 reads CASSSGDRVLETQYF. Written as DNA, the CDR3 is TGTGCCAGCAGCTCCGGGGACAGGGTATTAGAGACCCAGTACTTC.

This chain connects TRBV30 to TRBJ2-7, with unresolved D. The CDR3 runs to 12 residues. Germline V gene data show CDR1 as GTSNPN and CDR2 as SVGIG (reference sequence). The V end was cut by 4 bases, the J end by 4 bases, with 11 bases between. The CDR3, as DNA: TGTGCCTGGACCCCCAACCGTTACGAGCAGTACTTC. It is translated as CAWTPNRYEQYF.

Note on this clone: The same CDR3 can be traced to other DNA sequences in this sample. The J gene is TRBJ1-2, the V gene TRBV10-3; D ambiguous. V was trimmed by 2 bases and J by 5 bases, leaving 6 bases between them. The V gene's germline CDR1 is ENHRY and CDR2 SYGVKD. This CDR3 spans 12 amino acids. The CDR3 loop reads CAISETGYGYTF. Written as DNA, the CDR3 is TGTGCCATCAGTGAGACGGGTTATGGCTACACCTTC.

V usage is TRBV13 and J usage is TRBJ2-1; D remains unclear. Trimming removed 5 bases from V and 2 bases from J, with 4 bases in between. Germline V gene sequence: CDR1 PRHDT, CDR2 FYEKMQ (reference sequence). The CDR3 has 12 amino acids. The CDR3 DNA reads as TGTGCCAGCAGCCAGGCCTACAATGAGCAGTTCTTC. Translated, it gives CASSQAYNEQFF.